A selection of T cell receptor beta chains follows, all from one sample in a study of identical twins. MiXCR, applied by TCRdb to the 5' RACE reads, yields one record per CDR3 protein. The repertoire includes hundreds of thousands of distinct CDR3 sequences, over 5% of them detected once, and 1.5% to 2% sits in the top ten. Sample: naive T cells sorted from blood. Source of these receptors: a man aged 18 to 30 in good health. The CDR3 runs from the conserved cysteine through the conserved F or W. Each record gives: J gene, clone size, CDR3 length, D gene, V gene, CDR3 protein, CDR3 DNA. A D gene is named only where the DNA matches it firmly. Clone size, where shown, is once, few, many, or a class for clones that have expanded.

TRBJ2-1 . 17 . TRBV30 CAWNNHVGNRAYNEQFF TGTGCCTGGAATAACCATGTGGGGAACAGAGCCTACAATGAGCAGTTCTTC
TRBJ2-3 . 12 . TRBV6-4 CASSGHKDTQYF TGTGCCAGCAGCGGGCACAAAGATACGCAGTATTTT
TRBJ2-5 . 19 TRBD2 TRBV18 CASSPRSLARPSLSETQYF TGTGCCAGCTCACCACGGTCACTAGCGAGACCATCTCTGTCAGAGACCCAGTACTTC
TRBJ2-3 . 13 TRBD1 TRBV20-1 CSANSPITTGRYF TGCAGTGCTAATTCCCCCATAACGACAGGGCGGTATTTT
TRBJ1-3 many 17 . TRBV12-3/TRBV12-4 CASSFRRDALSGNTIYF TGTGCCAGCAGTTTTCGCCGGGACGCTCTCTCTGGAAACACCATATATTTT
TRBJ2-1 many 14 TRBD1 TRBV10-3 CAISGTGAENEQFF TGTGCCATCAGTGGGACAGGGGCGGAGAATGAGCAGTTCTTC
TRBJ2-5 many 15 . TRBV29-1 CSVERGPPYQETQYF TGCAGCGTTGAACGGGGACCGCCCTACCAAGAGACCCAGTACTTC
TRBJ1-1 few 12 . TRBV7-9 CASSLDVTEAFF TGTGCCAGCAGCTTAGATGTAACTGAAGCTTTCTTT
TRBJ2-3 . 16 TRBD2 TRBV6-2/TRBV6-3 CASTSVGLAGTDTLYF TGTGCCAGCACTTCGGTGGGGCTAGCGGGAACAGATACGCTGTATTTT
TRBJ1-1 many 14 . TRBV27 CASSLGWRSLEAFF TGTGCCAGCAGTTTAGGGTGGAGGAGTTTGGAAGCTTTCTTT
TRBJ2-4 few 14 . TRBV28 CASSHRQAKNIQYF TGTGCCAGCAGTCACCGACAGGCCAAAAACATTCAGTACTTC
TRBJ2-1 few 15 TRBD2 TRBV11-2 CASSLESSGYNEQFF TGTGCCAGCAGCTTAGAGTCTAGCGGTTACAATGAGCAGTTCTTC
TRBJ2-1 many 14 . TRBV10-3 CAISATDSYNEQFF TGTGCCATCAGTGCCACAGACTCCTACAATGAGCAGTTCTTC
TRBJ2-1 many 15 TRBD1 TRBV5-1 CASSLGGTDNNEQFF TGCGCCAGCAGCTTGGGGGGGACAGACAACAATGAGCAGTTCTTC
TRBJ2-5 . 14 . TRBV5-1 CASSFKRSEETQYF TGCGCCAGCAGCTTCAAACGGAGCGAAGAGACCCAGTACTTC
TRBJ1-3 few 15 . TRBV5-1 CASSLSGWKENTIYF TGCGCCAGCAGCTTGTCGGGCTGGAAGGAAAACACCATATATTTT
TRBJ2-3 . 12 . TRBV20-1 CSAEHSTDTQYF TGCAGTGCTGAACATAGCACAGATACGCAGTATTTT
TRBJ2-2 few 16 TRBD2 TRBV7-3 CASSLAGGPSGGELFF TGTGCCAGCAGCTTAGCGGGAGGGCCATCGGGCGGGGAGCTGTTTTTT
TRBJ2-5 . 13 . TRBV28 CASRPPVEETQYF TGTGCCAGCAGGCCCCCGGTCGAAGAGACCCAGTACTTC
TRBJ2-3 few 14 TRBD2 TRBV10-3 CAISPGLSTDTQYF TGTGCCATCAGTCCGGGACTAAGCACAGATACGCAGTATTTT
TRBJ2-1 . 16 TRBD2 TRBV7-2 CASSSGGVGGGNEQFF TGTGCCAGCAGCTCGGGGGGGGTGGGAGGAGGCAATGAGCAGTTCTTC
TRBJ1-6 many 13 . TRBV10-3 CAISDRFDSPLHF TGTGCCATCAGTGACAGGTTTGATTCACCCCTCCACTTT
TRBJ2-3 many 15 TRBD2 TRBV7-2 CASSPRGRALNTQYF TGTGCCAGCAGCCCCCGGGGGAGGGCCTTAAATACGCAGTATTTT
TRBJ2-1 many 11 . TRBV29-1 CSAPKDNEQFF TGCAGCGCCCCGAAGGACAATGAGCAGTTCTTC
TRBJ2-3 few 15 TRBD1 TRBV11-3 CASSQPGQAADTQYF TGTGCCAGCAGCCAACCGGGACAGGCAGCAGATACGCAGTATTTT
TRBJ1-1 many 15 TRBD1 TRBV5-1 CASSLETGIYTEAFF TGCGCCAGCAGCTTGGAGACAGGGATTTACACTGAAGCTTTCTTT
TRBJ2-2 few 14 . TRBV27 CASSLSGFPGELFF TGTGCCAGCAGTTTGTCAGGGTTCCCCGGGGAGCTGTTTTTT
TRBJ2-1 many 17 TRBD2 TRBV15 CATSVPREGLIYNEQFF TGTGCCACCAGCGTCCCCCGGGAGGGCCTGATATACAATGAGCAGTTCTTC
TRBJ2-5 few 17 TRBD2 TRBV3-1 CASSQELLAGIQETQYF TGTGCCAGCAGCCAAGAGCTCCTAGCGGGGATACAAGAGACCCAGTACTTC
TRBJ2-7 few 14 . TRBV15 CATSSRVGAYEQYF TGTGCCACCAGCAGTAGGGTGGGTGCCTACGAGCAGTACTTC
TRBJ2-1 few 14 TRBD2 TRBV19 CASSIAGGSNEQFF TGTGCCAGTAGTATTGCGGGCGGGAGCAATGAGCAGTTCTTC
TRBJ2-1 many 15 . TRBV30 CAWRLAGMLSDEQFF TGTGCCTGGAGATTGGCCGGGATGCTCAGCGATGAGCAGTTCTTC
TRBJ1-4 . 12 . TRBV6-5 CASKGTNEKLFF TGTGCCAGCAAGGGGACTAATGAAAAACTGTTTTTT
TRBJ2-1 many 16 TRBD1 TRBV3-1 CASSQPTRTGRNEQFF TGTGCCAGCAGCCAACCCACGCGGACAGGAAGGAATGAGCAGTTCTTC
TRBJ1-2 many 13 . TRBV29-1 CSVGATLNYGYTF TGCAGCGTTGGGGCAACCCTAAACTATGGCTACACCTTC
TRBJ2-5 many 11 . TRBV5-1 CASSKQETQYF TGCGCCAGCAGCAAACAAGAGACCCAGTACTTC
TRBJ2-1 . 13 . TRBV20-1 CSARDSRNNEQFF TGCAGTGCTAGAGATTCGAGAAACAATGAGCAGTTCTTC
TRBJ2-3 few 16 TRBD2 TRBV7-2 CASGSPSGRARDTQYF TGTGCCAGCGGCTCACCCAGCGGGAGGGCCAGGGATACGCAGTATTTT
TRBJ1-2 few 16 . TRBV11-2 CASSAAPDGRGYGYTF TGTGCCAGCAGCGCCGCCCCGGACGGGAGAGGCTATGGCTACACCTTC
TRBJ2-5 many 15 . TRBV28 CASSLRSGARETQYF TGTGCCAGCAGTTTACGGTCGGGGGCTCGAGAGACCCAGTACTTC
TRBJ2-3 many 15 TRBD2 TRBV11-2 CASSLAGGRTDTQYF TGTGCCAGCAGCTTGGCGGGAGGGAGAACAGATACGCAGTATTTT
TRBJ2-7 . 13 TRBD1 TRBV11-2 CASSLDRGPEQYF TGTGCCAGCAGCTTAGACAGGGGGCCCGAGCAGTACTTC
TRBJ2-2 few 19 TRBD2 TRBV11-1 CASSLGLAGGEKNTGELFF TGTGCCAGCAGCTTAGGGTTAGCGGGAGGAGAGAAGAACACCGGGGAGCTGTTTTTT
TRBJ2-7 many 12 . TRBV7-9 CASRLLVNEQYF TGTGCCAGCAGGTTGCTAGTCAACGAGCAGTACTTC
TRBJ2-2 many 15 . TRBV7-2 CASSLKAGGTGELFF TGTGCCAGCAGCTTAAAGGCAGGAGGCACCGGGGAGCTGTTTTTT
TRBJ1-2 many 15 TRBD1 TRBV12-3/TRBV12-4 CASTRTGGLNYGYTF TGTGCCAGCACCCGGACAGGGGGCTTGAACTATGGCTACACCTTC
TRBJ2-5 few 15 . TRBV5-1 CASSLDSLPQETQYF TGCGCCAGCAGCTTGGACAGTTTACCGCAGGAGACCCAGTACTTC
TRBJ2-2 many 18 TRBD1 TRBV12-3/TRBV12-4 CASSSQDLRQGQAGELFF TGTGCCAGCAGTTCCCAAGACCTTAGACAGGGTCAGGCCGGGGAGCTGTTTTTT
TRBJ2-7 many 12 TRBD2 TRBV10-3 CASSGTAYEQYF TGTGCCAGTAGCGGGACGGCCTACGAGCAGTACTTC
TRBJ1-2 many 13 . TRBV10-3 CAISVVANYGYTF TGTGCCATCAGTGTGGTGGCTAACTATGGCTACACCTTC
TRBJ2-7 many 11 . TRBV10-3 CAIGRYGEQYF TGTGCCATCGGACGGTACGGTGAGCAGTACTTC
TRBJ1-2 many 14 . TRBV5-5 CASSLEAATYGYTF TGTGCCAGCAGCTTGGAGGCAGCGACCTATGGCTACACCTTC
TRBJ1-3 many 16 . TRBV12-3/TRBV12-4 CASRPPAGSSGNTIYF TGTGCCAGCAGGCCCCCCGCGGGGAGCTCTGGAAACACCATATATTTT